The 27 T cell receptor beta chains reported below all come from one sample, sequenced in a study of T-cell reconstitution after alpha-beta-depleted transplantation in children. Unique molecular identifiers featured in how the TCRbeta library was prepared. From the PCR reads, TCRdb called clonotypes with MiXCR, one entry per CDR3 protein. The sample includes some 500,000 distinct CDR3 sequences, approximately 29% seen only once; the top ten take 2% to 3%. Sequenced here: PBMCs from the stem cell graft donor, sampled from the stem cell graft. These receptors were taken from a human donor who donated a stem cell graft to a child with aplastic anemia.

This clonotype has more than one count but fewer than ten. V and J are TRBV10-1 and TRBJ2-3, with D possibly TRBD2 on 5 matching bases. Germline V gene data show CDR1 as WNHNN and CDR2 as SYGVQD (reference sequence). V was trimmed by 4 bases and J by 0 bases, leaving 17 bases between them. The CDR3 consists of 17 residues. The CDR3 region is CASSGQLSRDSTDTQYF. CDR3 bases: TGCGCCAGCAGTGGACAACTCTCGAGGGATAGCACAGATACGCAGTATTTT.

This clonotype has only a few counts. The gene calls are TRBV29-1 and TRBJ1-2; maybe TRBD1 (6 bases). Trimming took off 5 bases at V and 8 bases at J, with 18 bases between the two ends. The CDR3 consists of 13 residues. Germline-derived CDR1 and CDR2 are SQVTM and ANQGSEA. The chain's CDR3 is CSVWTASPSGYTF. The CDR3 bases are TGCAGCGTTTGGACAGCCTCTCCGTCGGGCTACACCTTC.

The chain recombines TRBV24-1 with TRBJ1-2, with D possibly TRBD1 on 5 matching bases. Germline V gene sequence: CDR1 KGHDR, CDR2 SFDVKD. V was clipped by 5 bases and J by 6 bases, with 12 bases between them. The CDR3 covers 13 residues. The CDR3: CATSVGAGNGYTF. Here the CDR3 DNA reads TGTGCCACCAGTGTAGGGGCGGGCAATGGCTACACCTTC.

V and J are TRBV4-1 and TRBJ1-1; TRBD1 agrees at 8 bases. Trimming cost V 0 bases and J 0 bases; bases outside gene matches: 6. This CDR3 has 17 amino acids. The germline CDR1 and CDR2 sequences are MGHRA and YSYEKL. CDR3 loop: CASSQDRSGGMNTEAFF. CDR3 DNA sequence: TGCGCCAGCAGCCAAGATAGGTCAGGGGGCATGAACACTGAAGCTTTCTTT.

This chain links TRBV11-2 with TRBJ2-1; 12 bases map to TRBD2. The trim removed 2 bases at V and 3 bases at J, leaving 14 bases unmatched. This CDR3 region has 20 residues. CDR1 is SGHAT, CDR2 FQNNGV, per germline. The CDR3 bases are TGTGCCAGCAGCTTATTACTGACTAGCGGGAGTATAACGGGCTACAATGAGCAGTTCTTC. Protein: CASSLLLTSGSITGYNEQFF.

The chain joins TRBV7-2 to TRBJ1-4, with TRBD1 identical over 11 bases. V lost 5 bases and J lost 0; bases outside the gene matches: 2. Germline V gene lookup returns CDR1 SGHTA and CDR2 FQGNSA. CDR3 length: 16 residues. CDR3 coding DNA: TGTGCCAGCAGCAAGGGACAGGGGGCAACTAATGAAAAACTGTTTTTT. This encodes CASSKGQGATNEKLFF. Full variable domain (remainder filled in from reference TRBV7-2 and TRBJ1-4): GAGVSQSPSNKVTEKGKDVELRCDPISGHTALYWYRQSLGQGLEFLIYFQGNSAPDKSGLPSDRFSAERTGGSVSTLTIQRTQQEDSAVYLCASSKGQGATNEKLFFGSGTQLSVL.

V is TRBV6-1 and J is TRBJ1-1; the D gene is possibly TRBD1 (6 bases). This CDR3 spans 14 amino acids. V lost 7 bases and J lost 4, with 16 bases in between. CDR1 is MNHNS and CDR2 is SASEGT in the germline V gene. The CDR3 loop reads CASTRGGLVTEAFF. CDR3 in DNA: TGTGCCAGCACCCGAGGGGGTTTGGTCACTGAAGCTTTCTTT.

The V and J genes are TRBV7-2 and TRBJ1-2; D unclear. CDR3 length: 14 residues. Per germline, CDR1 SGHTA and CDR2 FQGNSA. Trimming removed 4 bases from V and 4 bases from J, with 13 bases in between. Written as DNA, the CDR3 is TGTGCCAGCAGCTCACCGGGGAGGGCCTATGGCTACACCTTC. It yields the protein CASSSPGRAYGYTF.

This clonotype was found a few times. This chain joins TRBV5-4 and TRBJ2-3, with D hard to call. The CDR3 runs to 14 residues. Trimming removed 2 bases at V and 2 bases at J, with 9 bases between. CDR1 and CDR2 (germline): SGHNT, YYREEE (reference sequence). Here the CDR3 reads CASSLLYDTDTQYF. As DNA, the CDR3 is TGTGCCAGCAGCTTATTGTACGACACAGATACGCAGTATTTT.

This chain links TRBV7-9 with TRBJ2-5; unclear D gene. The CDR3 is made up of 12 amino acids. V lost 5 bases, J lost 5 bases, and 9 bases lay in between. Germline loops: CDR1 SEHNR, CDR2 FQNEAQ (reference sequence). In nucleotides, the CDR3 is TGTGCCAGCAGCGATTACCGGGAGACCCAGTACTTC. Its protein product is CASSDYRETQYF.

The V call is TRBV12-3 or TRBV12-4, the J call TRBJ2-7; unclear D gene. The CDR3 runs 12 residues. V shed 2 bases and J shed 1 base, with 3 bases lying between them. The CDR3 DNA follows: TGTGCCAGCAGTTTAATTTCCTACGAGCAGTACTTC. It encodes CASSLISYEQYF.

This clonotype was counted between two and nine times. This chain connects TRBV20-1 to TRBJ1-5, with no clear D. Per the germline V gene, CDR1 is DFQATT and CDR2 is SNEGSKA (reference sequence). The V end was cut by 4 bases, the J end by 4 bases, with 17 bases between. CDR3 length equals 15 residues. Written as DNA, the CDR3 is TGCAGTGCTACCGGTTGGCTCGGGAAGAATCAGCCCCAGCATTTT. Protein product: CSATGWLGKNQPQHF.

This clonotype appeared a few times. The chain employs TRBV6-5 and TRBJ2-1; no reliable D call. CDR3 length: 11 residues. Germline CDR1 reads MNHEY; CDR2 reads SVGAGI. V was trimmed by 4 bases and J by 14 bases, leaving 12 bases between them. This CDR3 reads CASSSMYKEFF. The CDR3 nucleotides read TGTGCCAGCAGTTCTATGTACAAGGAGTTCTTC.

The gene calls are TRBV5-1 and TRBJ2-6; tentatively, D is TRBD1 (6 bases). From germline, CDR1 is SGHRS and CDR2 YFSETQ. The CDR3 contains 16 residues. The germline V and J ends were trimmed by 0 bases and 1 base, with 8 bases remaining between them. CDR3 DNA: TGCGCCAGCAGCTTGGCGCAGGGGTCTGGGGCCAACGTCCTGACTTTC. Translation gives CASSLAQGSGANVLTF.

This chain uses TRBV5-1 with TRBJ2-2, with a tentative D call TRBD1 (6 bases). The CDR3 spans 18 residues. Trimming shortened V by 2 bases and J by 0 bases, and 17 bases separated the two germline ends. CDR1 and CDR2 (germline): SGHRS, YFSETQ. The CDR3 DNA is TGCGCCAGCAGCTTCAGGGGTACAGGCGGTACGAACACCGGGGAGCTGTTTTTT. Translation: CASSFRGTGGTNTGELFF.

This chain uses TRBV2 with TRBJ1-1; tentatively, D is TRBD1 (6 bases). Germline CDR1 is SNHLY and CDR2 is FYNNEI. This CDR3 region has 12 residues. V was trimmed by 3 bases and J by 6 bases, leaving 8 bases between them. CDR3 residues: CASSDRQAEAFF. CDR3 DNA sequence: TGTGCCAGCAGTGACCGACAGGCTGAAGCTTTCTTT.

There are a few counts of this clonotype. This chain connects TRBV12-3 or TRBV12-4 to TRBJ2-3; D is possibly TRBD2 (6 bases). Between the trimmed V and J ends, which lost 7 bases and 0 bases, there was a span of 14 bases. The CDR3 runs to 15 residues. The CDR3 sequence: CASTFSGPSTDTQYF. The CDR3 coding sequence is TGTGCCAGCACCTTTAGCGGCCCTAGCACAGATACGCAGTATTTT.

This clonotype showed up just a few times. This sequence joins TRBV6-5 and TRBJ1-2, with no clear D. The V end lost 6 bases, the J end lost 8 bases, and 13 bases lay between the germline ends. CDR1 is MNHEY, CDR2 SVGAGI, per germline. The CDR3 sequence is 12 residues long. CDR3 loop: CASSPFNGGYTF. The CDR3 DNA is TGTGCCAGCAGCCCATTTAACGGGGGCTACACCTTC.

The chain uses TRBV4-2 and TRBJ1-1; TRBD1 agrees at 9 bases. The trim removed 3 bases at V and 0 bases at J, leaving 11 bases unmatched. Germline CDR1 and CDR2: LGHNA and YNFKEQ. The CDR3 is 18 residues long. The CDR3 sequence: CASSHRQGGPLMNTEAFF. The CDR3, as DNA: TGTGCCAGCAGCCATCGACAGGGGGGACCACTCATGAACACTGAAGCTTTCTTT.

The chain combines TRBV28 with TRBJ2-7; possibly TRBD1 for D (6 bases). Trimming cost V 6 bases and J 2 bases, with 14 bases left between them. This CDR3 region has 14 residues. From germline, CDR1 is MDHEN and CDR2 SYDVKM. In nucleotides, the CDR3 is TGTGCCAGCAGCCACTGGGACACTCCCTACGAGCAGTACTTC. Its translation: CASSHWDTPYEQYF.

This chain joins TRBV6-5 and TRBJ2-7; 7 nucleotides line up with TRBD2. V lost 0 bases, J lost 3 bases, and 8 bases stayed unmatched. Germline values: CDR1 MNHEY, CDR2 SVGAGI. The CDR3 has 16 residues. The CDR3 DNA reads as TGTGCCAGCAGTTACTCGTTACTAGCGCACAACTACGAGCAGTACTTC. It codes for CASSYSLLAHNYEQYF.

This clonotype showed up many times. This chain links TRBV7-8 with TRBJ2-5; 10 positions match TRBD1. The CDR3 consists of 17 residues. CDR1 and CDR2 from the germline V gene are SGHVS and FQNEAQ. J lost 5 bases, V lost 5 bases, and 14 bases had no gene match. CDR3 region: CASSVGRQGAYRETQYF. In DNA, the CDR3 is TGTGCCAGCAGCGTAGGCCGACAGGGGGCTTATAGGGAGACCCAGTACTTC. Looking up the rest from reference TRBV7-8 and TRBJ2-5 gives the full variable domain: GAGVSQSPRYKVAKRGQDVALRCDPISGHVSLFWYQQALGQGPEFLTYFQNEAQLDKSGLPSDRFFAERPEGSVSTLKIQRTQQEDSAVYLCASSVGRQGAYRETQYFGPGTRLLVL.

The V gene is TRBV18, the J gene TRBJ2-3; D could derive from TRBD1 or TRBD2 (5 bases each). This CDR3 spans 17 amino acids. Trimming took 5 bases from V and 2 from J, leaving 20 bases between them. CDR1 is KGHSH and CDR2 is LQKENI in the germline V gene. The CDR3: CASSSNPGPRYTDTQYF. In nucleotides, the CDR3 is TGTGCCAGCTCATCAAATCCGGGGCCCCGTTACACAGATACGCAGTATTTT.

This clonotype was observed a few times. The rearrangement links TRBV6-1 to TRBJ1-1, with D tentatively TRBD1 (6 bases). The CDR3 runs to 16 residues. Trimming left V 5 bases short and J 4 bases short, with 20 bases between. Germline V gene lookup returns CDR1 MNHNS and CDR2 SASEGT. In nucleotides, the CDR3 is TGTGCCAGCAGTCCCAGTACAGGGTTTTCCGGCACTGAAGCTTTCTTT. This sequence encodes CASSPSTGFSGTEAFF.

This clonotype has more than one count but fewer than ten. The rearrangement joins TRBV28 to TRBJ2-1; D is uncertain. CDR1 is MDHEN, CDR2 SYDVKM, per germline. The CDR3 is 16 residues long. The ends were cut back, 3 bases at V and 0 bases at J, with 12 bases in the middle. DNA of the CDR3: TGTGCCAGCAGTTTGGTAGGCAGAAGCTCCTACAATGAGCAGTTCTTC. Protein: CASSLVGRSSYNEQFF.

This clonotype has just a few counts. Written as DNA, the CDR3 is TGCAGTGCTAGAGATCTAGTGGCGGGAACCGGGGAGCTGTTTTTT. Translation: CSARDLVAGTGELFF. This chain uses TRBV20-1 with TRBJ2-2; a possible D gene is TRBD2 (6 bases). Germline V gene lookup returns CDR1 DFQATT and CDR2 SNEGSKA (reference sequence). V lost 0 bases and J lost 5, with 13 bases in between. This CDR3 region has 15 residues.

This rearrangement joins TRBV20-1 to TRBJ2-5; the D is unclear. Looked up from germline, CDR1 is DFQATT and CDR2 is SNEGSKA (reference sequence). This CDR3 is 10 amino acids long. The ends were cut back, 6 bases at V and 5 bases at J, with 7 bases in the middle. DNA of the CDR3: TGCAGTGCCTCCTGGGAGACCCAGTACTTC. Translation: CSASWETQYF.